This T cell receptor beta chain is from a study of memory CD4+ T cells and cytomegalovirus serostatus. Turning to the study itself: Donors were healthy Belgian adults, several CMV seropositive and some 24 seronegative.

The CDR3 has 15 amino acids. Unmatched junction bases numbered 5, after V lost 3 bases and J lost 1 base. Germline CDR1 is LNHDA and CDR2 is SQIVND (reference sequence). Single viable CD3+CD4+CD8-CD45RO+ cells were sorted as the memory CD4+ T cells. CD4+ T cells were isolated by positive magnetic selection. This clone was recorded a few times. Using immunoSEQ multiplex PCR, the repertoire was profiled, and TCRdb retains in-frame clones only, with some absent. The sample lists tens of thousands of clones, about 75% seen once, with roughly 0.65% in the top ten. This clonotype was sampled from an adult in good health and CMV-seronegative. Some clones in this sample may be carry-over from other donors' samples. V is TRBV19 and J is TRBJ1-1, with 7 positions matching TRBD1. The sequencing input was memory CD4+ T cells from blood. CDR3 sequence reads: CASSITGATNTEAFF. CDR3 nucleotide sequence: TGTGCCAGTAGTATTACAGGGGCCACGAACACTGAAGCTTTCTTT.